Following are 32 T cell receptor beta chains from one sample sequenced in a study of T cells in Graves' hyperthyroidism and ophthalmopathy. The investigators amplified TCR beta CDR3 regions from RNA transcripts. TCR CDR3 underwent first-round RT-PCR with the HTBI primer set. MiXCR was run by TCRdb on the multiplex PCR reads, yielding one entry per CDR3 protein. The table records about 610,000 distinct CDR3 sequences, roughly 15% of them present only once. The source material was blood. The receptors here all came from a woman between 40 and 55 years old with Graves' ophthalmopathy.

This clonotype appeared many times. This rearrangement joins TRBV28 to TRBJ1-3; D ambiguous. Germline V lookup: CDR1 MDHEN, CDR2 SYDVKM. CDR3 size: 17 residues. Trimming took 3 bases from V and 0 from J, leaving 15 bases between them. Here the CDR3 reads CASSFRMEGASGNTIYF. The CDR3 DNA reads TGTGCCAGCAGTTTCCGGATGGAGGGAGCCTCTGGAAACACCATATATTTT.

The rearrangement joins TRBV28 to TRBJ1-1; D is ambiguous. The CDR3 totals 13 residues. V lost 5 bases to trimming and J lost 1 base, with 8 bases between them. CDR1 and CDR2 from the germline V gene are MDHEN and SYDVKM. CDR3 DNA: TGTGCCAGCAGTGTCCCTACGAACACTGAAGCTTTCTTT. This sequence encodes CASSVPTNTEAFF.

The chain has TRBV28 and TRBJ1-1; D gene unclear. The length of the CDR3 is 14 residues. Trimming removed 3 bases at V and 0 bases at J, with 8 bases between. Per the germline V gene, CDR1 is MDHEN and CDR2 is SYDVKM. CDR3 coding DNA: TGTGCCAGCAGTTTCGACATAGTGAACACTGAAGCTTTCTTT. This translates into CASSFDIVNTEAFF.

The table lists this clonotype with a few counts. This chain uses TRBV13 with TRBJ1-5, with no clear D. The CDR3 length is 17 residues. The germline V gene encodes CDR1 PRHDT and CDR2 FYEKMQ (reference sequence). The V and J ends lost 0 bases and 0 bases respectively, with 12 bases between them. The CDR3 DNA reads as TGTGCCAGCAGCTTAGGCCTCACGGAATATAGCAATCAGCCCCAGCATTTT. Translating it yields CASSLGLTEYSNQPQHF.

This clonotype has ten or more counts. The chain is built from TRBV27 and TRBJ2-7; D is ambiguous. CDR1 and CDR2 (germline): MNHEY, SMNVEV (reference sequence). Trimming stripped 5 bases from V and 4 bases from J, with 12 bases between. This CDR3 is built from 13 residues. CDR3 bases: TGTGCCAGCAGTGCCTTTAAGGGTTACGAGCAGTACTTC. Protein: CASSAFKGYEQYF.

This clonotype has at least ten counts. The chain employs TRBV4-1 and TRBJ2-5; 13 positions agree with TRBD2. Germline CDR1 and CDR2: MGHRA and YSYEKL. Unmatched junction bases numbered 2, after V lost 3 bases and J lost 1 base. The length of the CDR3 is 16 residues. In nucleotides, the CDR3 is TGCGCCAGCAGCCACAGACTAGCGGGAGGCCAAGAGACCCAGTACTTC. Residues: CASSHRLAGGQETQYF.

This clonotype occurred a few times. The V and J genes are TRBV12-3 or TRBV12-4 and TRBJ1-5, with D tentatively TRBD1 (5 bases). The CDR3 loop spans 15 amino acids. V dropped 3 bases and J dropped 7 bases, with 16 bases sitting between them. The CDR3 DNA reads TGTGCCAGCAGTTTGGGACGGCCGTATCGGCAGCCCCAGCATTTT. Amino acids: CASSLGRPYRQPQHF.

V gene TRBV20-1 combines with J gene TRBJ2-7; unclear D gene. The ends were cut back, 3 bases at V and 3 bases at J, with 18 bases in the middle. The CDR3 is made up of 15 amino acids. Germline V lookup: CDR1 DFQATT, CDR2 SNEGSKA (reference sequence). The CDR3 is CSARGKGGSIYEQYF. The CDR3 DNA is TGCAGTGCTAGGGGGAAGGGCGGTAGCATCTACGAGCAGTACTTC.

This chain connects TRBV15 to TRBJ2-3; 7 nucleotides line up with TRBD2. This CDR3 has 16 amino acids. Germline CDR1 and CDR2: LNHNV and YYDKDF (reference sequence). With 3 bases clipped from V and 6 bases from J, the junction kept 12 bases outside the gene matches. This CDR3 reads CATSSPRLALVDTQYF. The CDR3 DNA follows: TGTGCCACCAGCAGTCCCCGACTAGCCCTCGTTGATACGCAGTATTTT.

In regard to this clonotype: This may arise from a read error, as a much more abundant clone is one base away. The chain has TRBV19 and TRBJ2-3; the D is unclear. The CDR3 runs to 12 residues. Trimming removed 8 bases from V and 1 base from J, with 7 bases in between. Germline assignment: CDR1 LNHDA and CDR2 SQIVND (reference sequence). The CDR3 spells CASGSCTDTQYF. In DNA, the CDR3 is TGTGCCAGTGGCTCGTGCACAGATACGCAGTATTTT.

The chain employs TRBV6-1 and TRBJ1-1, with 7 bases fitting TRBD1. CDR1 is MNHNS, CDR2 SASEGT, per germline. After removal of 11 bases from V and 4 bases from J, the junction contained 4 bases not matched to a gene. This CDR3 is 11 amino acids long. The CDR3 nucleotides read TGTGCCGTAAGACAGGGCACTGAAGCTTTCTTT. Protein: CAVRQGTEAFF.

This clonotype was observed many times. The chain employs TRBV4-1 and TRBJ2-7; unclear D gene. Looked up from germline, CDR1 is MGHRA and CDR2 is YSYEKL. V lost 1 base and J 1 base, leaving 8 bases between the germline ends. This CDR3 comprises 14 residues. The CDR3 nucleotides are TGCGCCAGCAGCCAAGCGGGCCAATCCTACGAGCAGTACTTC. This sequence encodes CASSQAGQSYEQYF.

This clonotype was seen many times. The chain combines TRBV28 with TRBJ1-2, with a tentative D call TRBD1 (5 bases). Germline V lookup: CDR1 MDHEN, CDR2 SYDVKM. The germline V and J ends were trimmed by 10 bases and 5 bases, with 17 bases remaining between them. CDR3 length equals 13 residues. CDR3 sequence (DNA): TGTGCCACCTCCGACCCCGCAGGGTATGGCTACACCTTC. It yields the protein CATSDPAGYGYTF.

This clonotype has at least ten counts. The V gene is TRBV6-5, the J gene TRBJ1-5; D unclear. Germline CDR1 and CDR2: MNHEY and SVGAGI. The V end was cut by 3 bases, the J end by 0 bases, with 12 bases between. The CDR3 is 16 residues long. CDR3 protein: CASSYGRTHSNQPQHF. Here the CDR3 DNA reads TGTGCCAGCAGTTATGGTAGGACCCATAGCAATCAGCCCCAGCATTTT.

This clonotype occurred many times. V is TRBV11-2 and J is TRBJ1-2; no clear D. CDR1 and CDR2 from the germline V gene are SGHAT and FQNNGV. Trimming removed 0 bases from V and 4 bases from J, with 9 bases in between. The CDR3 runs 14 residues. CDR3 sequence: CASSLEGLTYGYTF. In DNA form, the CDR3 reads TGTGCCAGCAGCTTAGAAGGTCTCACCTATGGCTACACCTTC.

This clonotype was observed a few times. V gene TRBV13 combines with J gene TRBJ2-7, with D perhaps matching TRBD2 (5 bases). The CDR3 spans 15 residues. Trimming took off 0 bases at V and 1 base at J, with 10 bases between the two ends. The V gene's germline CDR1 is PRHDT and CDR2 FYEKMQ (reference sequence). In nucleotides, the CDR3 is TGTGCCAGCAGCTTAGGGTTCGCGGGTTCCTACGAGCAGTACTTC. Its translation: CASSLGFAGSYEQYF.

This clonotype was counted at least ten times. The V gene is TRBV12-3 or TRBV12-4, the J gene TRBJ2-2; 8 bases line up with TRBD1. The CDR3 totals 11 residues. The junction had 4 bases not matched to a gene; V was cut back by 3 bases and J by 16 bases. In DNA form, the CDR3 reads TGTGCCAGCAGTTTTGGGGACAGGAAGTTTTTT. As protein: CASSFGDRKFF.

There are many counts of this clonotype. The rearrangement uses TRBV11-1 and TRBJ1-1, with D perhaps TRBD1 (6 bases). Germline CDR1 reads SGHAT; CDR2 reads FQDESV (reference sequence). With 5 bases removed from V and 2 bases from J, the gap between germline ends came to 18 bases. The CDR3 is made up of 16 amino acids. The DNA of the CDR3 is TGTGCCAGCAGCCCCCCAGTAAGGGGGGTAAACACTGAAGCTTTCTTT. It codes for CASSPPVRGVNTEAFF.

This clonotype appeared many times. The gene calls are TRBV6-1 and TRBJ2-7, with D hard to call. CDR3 length: 12 amino acids. Germline CDR1 MNHNS, CDR2 SASEGT. V was cut by 4 bases and J by 7 bases, with 11 bases left in between. The chain's CDR3 is CASSAILAEQYF. The CDR3 DNA is TGTGCCAGCAGTGCCATCCTGGCGGAGCAGTACTTC.

The rearrangement uses TRBV5-1 and TRBJ2-7, with 9 positions matching TRBD1. The CDR3 spans 14 residues. The trim removed 5 bases at V and 2 bases at J, leaving 5 bases unmatched. Germline CDR1 and CDR2: SGHRS and YFSETQ. This CDR3 reads CASRPGTGPYEQYF. Here the CDR3 DNA reads TGCGCCAGCAGGCCCGGGACAGGGCCCTACGAGCAGTACTTC.

Ten or more counts support this clonotype. The chain employs TRBV5-1 and TRBJ2-3; 9 positions match TRBD2. Per the germline V gene, CDR1 is SGHRS and CDR2 is YFSETQ. J gave up 4 bases and V 4 bases, and 4 bases lay outside the gene matches. The CDR3 consists of 14 residues. In nucleotides, the CDR3 is TGCGCCAGCAGCCCGGGACTAGCCTCAGATACGCAGTATTTT. It is translated as CASSPGLASDTQYF.

The chain recombines TRBV28 with TRBJ1-1, with 8 bases aligning to TRBD1. V lost 5 bases to trimming and J lost 5 bases; unmatched junction nucleotides: 10. Germline V gene sequence: CDR1 MDHEN, CDR2 SYDVKM. This CDR3 contains 15 residues. CDR3 bases: TGTGCCAGCAGTGTGGACAGGGAGGGGAATACTGAAGCTTTCTTT. It codes for CASSVDREGNTEAFF.

This chain uses TRBV6-2 or TRBV6-3 with TRBJ2-4, with 9 bases lining up with TRBD2. The V gene end was trimmed by 1 base and the J gene end by 1 base; junction bases not matched to a gene: 8. The length of the CDR3 is 18 residues. Germline V gene lookup returns CDR1 MNHEY and CDR2 SVGEGT. The CDR3 protein is CASSYLQREVSAKNIQYF. The DNA of the CDR3 is TGTGCCAGCAGTTACTTACAGCGGGAGGTGTCCGCCAAAAACATTCAGTACTTC.

This clonotype has at least ten counts. This rearrangement joins TRBV28 to TRBJ1-2; TRBD1 matches at 7 bases. The CDR3 extends over 13 amino acids. The V and J ends lost 7 bases and 7 bases, in that order; junction bases with no gene match: 9. CDR1 MDHEN and CDR2 SYDVKM come from the germline V gene. For the CDR3, the DNA is TGTGCCAGCAATTCGGGGGGACAGAGTGGCTACACCTTC. Encoded protein: CASNSGGQSGYTF.

This clonotype has a count of ten or more. This chain uses TRBV15 with TRBJ2-7, with TRBD2 matching over 10 bases. This CDR3 has 15 amino acids. The V gene's germline CDR1 is LNHNV and CDR2 YYDKDF (reference sequence). V trimming: 0 bases; J trimming: 4 bases; junction bases outside the gene matches: 3. CDR3 nucleotide sequence: TGTGCCACCAGCAGAGATGTAGCGGGAGGTTACGAGCAGTACTTC. It is translated as CATSRDVAGGYEQYF.

This chain links TRBV6-5 with TRBJ1-1; no reliable D call. Germline values: CDR1 MNHEY, CDR2 SVGAGI. Deletions cut 2 bases from V and 3 bases from J, with 7 bases between. The length of the CDR3 is 13 residues. The CDR3 DNA reads TGTGCCAGCAGTTACGGAGCTGACACTGAAGCTTTCTTT. It specifies CASSYGADTEAFF.

This clonotype has a count of ten or more. J is TRBJ1-1 and V is TRBV2; perhaps TRBD1 as D (6 bases). The length of the CDR3 is 11 residues. V lost 4 bases and J 11 bases, leaving 11 bases between the germline ends. In germline, CDR1 is SNHLY, CDR2 FYNNEI. Here the CDR3 reads CASSAYRDAFF. Written as DNA, the CDR3 is TGTGCCAGCAGTGCCTACAGGGATGCTTTCTTT.

This clonotype came up many times. The rearrangement joins TRBV28 to TRBJ1-2, with 7 bases lining up with TRBD1. V was clipped by 6 bases and J by 1 base; unmatched bases: 5. Per germline, CDR1 MDHEN and CDR2 SYDVKM. CDR3 length: 14 residues. CDR3 sequence: CASRTGAVNYGYTF. CDR3 nucleotides: TGTGCCAGCAGAACAGGGGCGGTTAACTATGGCTACACCTTC.

This rearrangement joins TRBV7-3 to TRBJ2-5, with D possibly called TRBD1 or TRBD2 (5 bases each). The CDR3 extends over 13 amino acids. Trimming stripped 3 bases from V and 5 bases from J, with 10 bases between. The germline CDR1 and CDR2 sequences are SGHTA and FQGTGA. The CDR3 nucleotides are TGTGCCAGCAGCTTCGGGGCCCGGGAGACCCAGTACTTC. It is translated as CASSFGARETQYF.

Many counts were recorded for this clonotype. The chain combines TRBV19 with TRBJ1-2, with TRBD1 matching over 9 bases. V shed 4 bases, J shed 7 bases, and the junction held 13 bases outside the gene matches. Germline loops: CDR1 LNHDA, CDR2 SQIVND (reference sequence). The CDR3 contains 16 residues. The chain's CDR3 is CASSTYQDRGRGGYTF. The CDR3 DNA reads as TGTGCCAGTAGTACCTACCAGGACAGGGGAAGGGGTGGCTACACCTTC. Filled out from reference TRBV19 and TRBJ1-2, the complete variable domain reads DGGITQSPKYLFRKEGQNVTLSCEQNLNHDAMYWYRQDPGQGLRLIYYSQIVNDFQKGDIAEGYSVSREKKESFPLTVTSAQKNPTAFYLCASSTYQDRGRGGYTFGSGTRLTVV.

This clonotype was seen ten or more times. The chain joins TRBV6-5 to TRBJ1-5, with D maybe TRBD1 (5 bases). Germline CDR1 is MNHEY and CDR2 is SVGAGI. Trimming took 0 bases from V and 1 from J, leaving 7 bases between them. The CDR3 runs 15 residues. The CDR3 nucleotides are TGTGCCAGCAGTTACTCGGGGGGAAGCAATCAGCCCCAGCATTTT. Translation gives CASSYSGGSNQPQHF.

This clonotype has at least ten counts. This chain uses TRBV28 with TRBJ1-1; the D is unclear. Trimming left V 5 bases short and J 3 bases short, with 10 bases between. The V gene's germline CDR1 is MDHEN and CDR2 SYDVKM. CDR3 length: 13 residues. CDR3 in amino acids: CASSLTRDTEAFF. The CDR3 DNA follows: TGTGCCAGCAGTCTGACCCGGGACACTGAAGCTTTCTTT.